These T cell receptor beta chains were read from a single sample in a study of OX40 agonist ivuxolimab in advanced cancers. Repertoires were generated with immunoSEQ multiplex PCR, while TCRdb's copy carries only in-frame clones and drops some. The sample yields around 74,000 clones, 92% seen once. The sequences come from CD4+ or CD8+ T cells sorted from blood, collected in a trial of the OX40 agonist ivuxolimab. The receptors come from an adult with an advanced solid tumor such as melanoma, head and neck, liver or kidney cancer. CDR3s include the opening cysteine and the closing phenylalanine or tryptophan. Rows give clone size only sometimes, using once, few, many, or a class for an expanded clone.

J: TRBJ1-5
V: TRBV19
size: .
CDR3: CASTRDTYSNQPQHF

J: TRBJ2-1
V: TRBV28
size: .
CDR3: CASHPGTGGRQSSYNEQFF

J: TRBJ2-2
V: TRBV7-2
size: .
CDR3: CASSLFGATGELFF

J: TRBJ1-2
V: TRBV19
size: .
CDR3: CASSPSRTNYGYTF

J: TRBJ2-1
V: TRBV6-1
size: once
CDR3: CASSENWGGGSYNEQFF

J: TRBJ1-1
V: TRBV10-3
size: .
CDR3: CAISAVSLNTEAFF

J: TRBJ2-1
V: TRBV29-1
size: .
CDR3: CSVSGLAGVGNEQFF

J: TRBJ1-1
V: TRBV6-1
size: .
CDR3: CASKRENTEAFF

J: TRBJ2-1
V: TRBV7-2
size: .
CDR3: CASNPPAGSYNEQFF

J: .
V: TRBV30
size: .
CDR3: CAWSRLGGSYEQYF

J: TRBJ2-2
V: TRBV7-3
size: .
CDR3: CASSLWAGGPSSGELFF

J: TRBJ1-5
V: TRBV2
size: .
CDR3: CASSGDRGEQPQHF

J: TRBJ1-2
V: TRBV6-1
size: .
CDR3: CASSDRGLRDGYTF

J: TRBJ2-1
V: TRBV5-6
size: .
CDR3: CASSLLAGGRNEQFF

J: TRBJ1-2
V: TRBV30
size: few
CDR3: CAWSTTASVGNRYTF

J: TRBJ1-1
V: TRBV7-9
size: .
CDR3: CASSRRGGANTEAFF

J: TRBJ1-1
V: TRBV7-9
size: once
CDR3: CASSLYSGQMNTEAFF

J: TRBJ2-1
V: TRBV11-2
size: .
CDR3: CASSLRTPGGRWYNEQFF

J: TRBJ2-2
V: TRBV5-8
size: .
CDR3: CASRTWGGELFF

J: TRBJ2-3
V: TRBV2
size: .
CDR3: CASSMDRVGTDTQYF

J: TRBJ2-7
V: TRBV7-8
size: .
CDR3: CASSYLEYEQYF

J: TRBJ2-7
V: TRBV6-5
size: .
CDR3: CASVGLAGGTYEQYF

J: TRBJ2-3
V: TRBV7-3
size: .
CDR3: CASSALGGTDTQYF

J: TRBJ2-3
V: TRBV19
size: .
CDR3: CASSWNPTYSTDTQYF

J: TRBJ1-2
V: TRBV19
size: .
CDR3: CASSTQGAVPDYGYTF

J: TRBJ1-5
V: TRBV6-6
size: .
CDR3: CAGMGGEGQPQHF

J: TRBJ2-1
V: TRBV7-2
size: once
CDR3: CASSLVTYEQFF

J: TRBJ1-2
V: TRBV28
size: .
CDR3: CASSPPRTVGYTF

J: TRBJ2-7
V: TRBV11-1
size: .
CDR3: CASSLGPYYEQYF

J: TRBJ2-5
V: TRBV2
size: .
CDR3: CASSELAGGQETQYF

J: TRBJ1-4
V: TRBV6-1
size: .
CDR3: CASSAGTDRKEKLFF

J: TRBJ2-7
V: TRBV7-9
size: .
CDR3: CASSLMGSTYEQYF

J: TRBJ2-2
V: TRBV7-9
size: .
CDR3: CASSLGIDGSGTGELFF

J: TRBJ2-5
V: TRBV5-1
size: .
CDR3: CASSVGTGISRIQETQYF

J: TRBJ1-1
V: TRBV13
size: .
CDR3: CASSSNGPEAFF

J: TRBJ2-7
V: TRBV19
size: once
CDR3: CASSTSRGWAGGPEQYF

J: TRBJ2-3
V: TRBV6-5
size: .
CDR3: CASSQDRGNTDTQYF

J: TRBJ2-1
V: TRBV7-2
size: .
CDR3: CASSGGWTSGFGGHNEQFF

J: TRBJ2-3
V: TRBV7-9
size: .
CDR3: CASSFQGRATDTQYF

J: TRBJ1-1
V: TRBV19
size: .
CDR3: CASRSGRAGGLDTEAFF

J: TRBJ1-2
V: TRBV10-1
size: .
CDR3: CASFIIGQGTGYGYTF

J: TRBJ2-1
V: TRBV7-8
size: .
CDR3: CASSLVSGPYNEQFF

J: TRBJ2-3
V: TRBV29-1
size: .
CDR3: CSVCRSGSTDTQYF

J: TRBJ2-1
V: TRBV25-1
size: .
CDR3: CASRNRGRASYNEQFF

J: TRBJ2-2
V: TRBV7-2
size: .
CDR3: CASSLGQGVVTGELFF

J: TRBJ1-2
V: TRBV5-1
size: .
CDR3: CASSLRSQGEGYTF

J: TRBJ2-2
V: TRBV4-1
size: .
CDR3: CASRLAGANTGELFF

J: TRBJ1-5
V: TRBV15
size: .
CDR3: CATSRDPGSNQPQHF

J: TRBJ1-1
V: TRBV5-5
size: .
CDR3: CASSLGQANTEAFF

J: TRBJ2-3
V: TRBV7-2
size: .
CDR3: CASSLVVPRASSTDTQYF

J: TRBJ1-2
V: TRBV5-5
size: .
CDR3: CASSWGWTGGSGYTF

J: TRBJ1-1
V: TRBV14
size: .
CDR3: CASSQLTRDRNTEAFF

J: TRBJ2-3
V: TRBV11-3
size: .
CDR3: CASSLINYTDTQYF

J: TRBJ2-1
V: TRBV4-1
size: .
CDR3: CASSFTKETEQFF

J: TRBJ1-2
V: TRBV28
size: .
CDR3: CASSSSPLNYGYTF